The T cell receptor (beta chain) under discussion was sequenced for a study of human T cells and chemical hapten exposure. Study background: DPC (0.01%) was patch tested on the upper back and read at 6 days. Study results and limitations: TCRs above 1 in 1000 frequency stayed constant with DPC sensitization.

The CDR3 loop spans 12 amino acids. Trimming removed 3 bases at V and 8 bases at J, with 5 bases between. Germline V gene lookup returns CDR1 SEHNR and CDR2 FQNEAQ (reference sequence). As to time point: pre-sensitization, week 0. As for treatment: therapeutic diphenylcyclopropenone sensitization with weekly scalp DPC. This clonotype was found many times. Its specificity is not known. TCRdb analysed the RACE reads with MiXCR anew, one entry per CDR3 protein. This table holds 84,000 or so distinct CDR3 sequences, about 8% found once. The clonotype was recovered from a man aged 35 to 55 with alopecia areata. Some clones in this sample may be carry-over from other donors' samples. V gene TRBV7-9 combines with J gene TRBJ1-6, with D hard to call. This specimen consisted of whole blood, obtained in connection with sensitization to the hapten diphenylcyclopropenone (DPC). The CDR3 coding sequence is TGTGCCAGCAGCTTCGCGGATTCACCCCTCCACTTT. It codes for CASSFADSPLHF. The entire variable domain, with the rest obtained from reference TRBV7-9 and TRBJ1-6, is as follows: DTGVSQNPRHKITKRGQNVTFRCDPISEHNRLYWYRQTLGQGPEFLTYFQNEAQLEKSRLLSDRFSAERPKGSFSTLEIQRTEQGDSAMYLCASSFADSPLHFGNGTRLTVT.